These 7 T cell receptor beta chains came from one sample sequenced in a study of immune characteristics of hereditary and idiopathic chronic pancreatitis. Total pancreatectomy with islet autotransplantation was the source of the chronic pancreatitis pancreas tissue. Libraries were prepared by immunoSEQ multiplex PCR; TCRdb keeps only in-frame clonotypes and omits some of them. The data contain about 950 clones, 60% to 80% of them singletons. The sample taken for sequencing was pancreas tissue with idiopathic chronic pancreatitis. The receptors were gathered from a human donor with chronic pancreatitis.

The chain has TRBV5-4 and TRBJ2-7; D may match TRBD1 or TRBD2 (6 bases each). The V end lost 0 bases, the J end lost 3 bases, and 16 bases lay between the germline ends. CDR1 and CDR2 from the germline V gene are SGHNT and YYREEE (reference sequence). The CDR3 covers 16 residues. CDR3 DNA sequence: TGTGCCAGCAGCTTGGCATCGGGGGCCCTAATCTACGAGCAGTACTTC. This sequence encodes CASSLASGALIYEQYF.

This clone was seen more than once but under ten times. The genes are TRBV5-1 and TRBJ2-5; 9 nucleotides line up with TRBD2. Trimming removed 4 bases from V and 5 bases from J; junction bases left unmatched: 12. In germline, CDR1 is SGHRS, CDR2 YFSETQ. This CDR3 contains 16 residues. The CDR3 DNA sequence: TGCGCCAGCAGCCCGGGGGCGGGAGGGGCTGTGGAGACCCAGTACTTC. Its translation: CASSPGAGGAVETQYF.

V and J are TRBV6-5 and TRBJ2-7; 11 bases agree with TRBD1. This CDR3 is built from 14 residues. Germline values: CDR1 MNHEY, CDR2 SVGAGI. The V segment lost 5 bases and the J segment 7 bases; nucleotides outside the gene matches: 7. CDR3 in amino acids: CASSPGQGVGEQYF. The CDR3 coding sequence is TGTGCCAGCAGTCCGGGACAGGGGGTGGGGGAGCAGTACTTC.

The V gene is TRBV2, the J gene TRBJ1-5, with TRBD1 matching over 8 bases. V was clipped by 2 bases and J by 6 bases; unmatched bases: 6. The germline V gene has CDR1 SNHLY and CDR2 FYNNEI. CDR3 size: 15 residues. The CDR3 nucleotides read TGTGCCAGCAGTGAATTTGTACAGGGGGGTCAGCCCCAGCATTTT. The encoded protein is CASSEFVQGGQPQHF.

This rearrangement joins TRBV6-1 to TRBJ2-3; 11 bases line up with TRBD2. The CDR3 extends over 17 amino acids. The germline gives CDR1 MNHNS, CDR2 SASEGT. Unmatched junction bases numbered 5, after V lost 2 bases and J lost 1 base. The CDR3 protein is CASSEPLLAGGTDTQYF. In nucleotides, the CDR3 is TGTGCCAGCAGTGAACCCTTACTAGCGGGGGGCACAGATACGCAGTATTTT.

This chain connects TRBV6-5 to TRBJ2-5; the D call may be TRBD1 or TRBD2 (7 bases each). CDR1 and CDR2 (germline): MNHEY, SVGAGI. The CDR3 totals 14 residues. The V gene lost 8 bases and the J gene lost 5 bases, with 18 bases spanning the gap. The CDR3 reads CASSGGGLQETQYF. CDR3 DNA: TGTGCCAGCTCAGGGGGGGGACTTCAGGAGACCCAGTACTTC.

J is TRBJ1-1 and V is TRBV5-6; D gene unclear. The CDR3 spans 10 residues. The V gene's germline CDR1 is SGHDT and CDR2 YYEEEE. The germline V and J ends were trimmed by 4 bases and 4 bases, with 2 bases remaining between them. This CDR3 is CASSITEAFF. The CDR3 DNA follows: TGTGCCAGCAGCATCACTGAAGCTTTCTTT. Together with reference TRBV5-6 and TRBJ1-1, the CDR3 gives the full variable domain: DAGVTQSPTHLIKTRGQQVTLRCSPKSGHDTVSWYQQALGQGPQFIFQYYEEEERQRGNFPDRFSGHQFPNYSSELNVNALLLGDSALYLCASSITEAFFGQGTRLTVV.